The TCR beta chain described here comes from a study of OX40 agonist ivuxolimab in advanced cancers. Data came from immunoSEQ multiplex PCR; TCRdb stores just in-frame clones and leaves some out. The sample carries tens of thousands of clones, roughly 94% recorded once. J lost 3 bases, V lost 2 bases, and 0 bases had no gene match. The CDR3 runs to 15 residues. CDR1 and CDR2 (germline): SGHVS, FNYEAQ. This chain connects TRBV7-6 to TRBJ2-2; 10 nucleotides align to TRBD2. Here the sequenced sample was CD4+ or CD8+ T cells sorted from blood, taken in a trial of the OX40 agonist ivuxolimab. The clonotype originates from an adult with an advanced solid tumor such as melanoma, head and neck, liver or kidney cancer. The CDR3 here is CASSLLAGDTGELFF. The CDR3 DNA reads as TGTGCCAGCAGCTTACTAGCGGGGGACACCGGGGAGCTGTTTTTT.